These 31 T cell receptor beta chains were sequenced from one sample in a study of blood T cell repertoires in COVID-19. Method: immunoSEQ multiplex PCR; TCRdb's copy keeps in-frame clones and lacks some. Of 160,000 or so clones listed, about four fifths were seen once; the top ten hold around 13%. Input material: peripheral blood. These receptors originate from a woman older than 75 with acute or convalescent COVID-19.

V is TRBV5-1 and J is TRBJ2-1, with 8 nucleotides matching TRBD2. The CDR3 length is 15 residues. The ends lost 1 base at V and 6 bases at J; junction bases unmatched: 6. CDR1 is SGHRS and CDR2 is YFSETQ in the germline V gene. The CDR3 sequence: CASSLLAGLSNEQFF. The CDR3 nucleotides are TGCGCCAGCAGCTTGTTAGCGGGACTCTCCAATGAGCAGTTCTTC. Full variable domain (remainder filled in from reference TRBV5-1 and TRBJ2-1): KAGVTQTPRYLIKTRGQQVTLSCSPISGHRSVSWYQQTPGQGLQFLFEYFSETQRNKGNFPGRFSGRQFSNSRSEMNVSTLELGDSALYLCASSLLAGLSNEQFFGPGTRLTVL.

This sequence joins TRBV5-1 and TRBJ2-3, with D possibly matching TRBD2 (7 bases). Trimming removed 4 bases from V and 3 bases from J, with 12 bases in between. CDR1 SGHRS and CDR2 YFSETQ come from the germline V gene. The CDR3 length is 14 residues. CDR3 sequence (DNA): TGCGCCAGCAGCCCGAGGGGGGGAACAGATACGCAGTATTTT. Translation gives CASSPRGGTDTQYF.

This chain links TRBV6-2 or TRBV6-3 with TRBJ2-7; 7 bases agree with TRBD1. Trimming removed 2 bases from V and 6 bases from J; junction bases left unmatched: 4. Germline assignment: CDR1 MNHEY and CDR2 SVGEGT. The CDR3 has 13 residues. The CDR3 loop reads CASSYRTGGEQYF. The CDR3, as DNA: TGTGCCAGCAGTTACAGGACAGGCGGCGAGCAGTACTTC.

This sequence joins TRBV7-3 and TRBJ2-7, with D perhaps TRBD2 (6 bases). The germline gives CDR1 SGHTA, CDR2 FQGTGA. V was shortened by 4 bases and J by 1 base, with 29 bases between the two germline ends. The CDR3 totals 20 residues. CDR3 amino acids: CASSSAGTAVLAAPSYEQYF. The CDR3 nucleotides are TGTGCCAGCAGCTCTGCGGGGACCGCAGTCTTAGCGGCCCCGTCCTACGAGCAGTACTTC. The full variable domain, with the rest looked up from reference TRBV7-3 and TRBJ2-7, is GAGVSQTPSNKVTEKGKYVELRCDPISGHTALYWYRQSLGQGPEFLIYFQGTGAADDSGLPNDRFFAVRPEGSVSTLKIQRTERGDSAVYLCASSSAGTAVLAAPSYEQYFGPGTRLTVT.

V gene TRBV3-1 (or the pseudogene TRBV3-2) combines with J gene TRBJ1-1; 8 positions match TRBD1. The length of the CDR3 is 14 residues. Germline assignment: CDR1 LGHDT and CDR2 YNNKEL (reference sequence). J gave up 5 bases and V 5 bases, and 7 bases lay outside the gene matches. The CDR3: CASSTQGVGTEAFF. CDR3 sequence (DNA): TGTGCCAGCAGCACACAGGGGGTAGGAACTGAAGCTTTCTTT.

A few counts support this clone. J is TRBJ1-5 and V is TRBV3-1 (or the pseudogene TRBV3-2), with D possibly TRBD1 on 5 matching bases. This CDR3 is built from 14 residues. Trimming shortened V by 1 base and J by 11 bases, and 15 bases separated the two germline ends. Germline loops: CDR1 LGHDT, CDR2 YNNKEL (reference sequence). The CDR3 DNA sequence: TGTGCCAGCAGCCAAGGGGACTCAATCAGGGCCCAGCATTTT. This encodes CASSQGDSIRAQHF.

The CDR3 region is CASSPTSLNEQFF. The CDR3 nucleotides read TGTGCCAGCAGCCCGACTAGCTTAAATGAGCAGTTCTTC. The chain is built from TRBV11-3 and TRBJ2-1; 7 bases align to TRBD2. The germline gives CDR1 SGHNT, CDR2 YENEEA. After removal of 5 bases from V and 7 bases from J, the junction contained 5 bases not matched to a gene. This CDR3 contains 13 residues.

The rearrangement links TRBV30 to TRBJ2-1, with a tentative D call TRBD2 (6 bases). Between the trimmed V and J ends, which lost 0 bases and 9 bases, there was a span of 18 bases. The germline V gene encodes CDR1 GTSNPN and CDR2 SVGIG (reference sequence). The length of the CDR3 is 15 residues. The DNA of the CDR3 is TGTGCCTGGAGTGTAGGGACTCCGGGGGTAAGTGAGCAGTTCTTC. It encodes CAWSVGTPGVSEQFF.

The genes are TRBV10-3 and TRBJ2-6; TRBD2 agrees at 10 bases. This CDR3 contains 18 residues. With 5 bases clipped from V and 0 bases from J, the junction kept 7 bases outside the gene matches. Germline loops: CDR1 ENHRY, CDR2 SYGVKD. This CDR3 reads CAISPWTSGSSGANVLTF. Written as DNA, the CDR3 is TGTGCCATCAGTCCCTGGACTAGCGGATCCTCTGGGGCCAACGTCCTGACTTTC.

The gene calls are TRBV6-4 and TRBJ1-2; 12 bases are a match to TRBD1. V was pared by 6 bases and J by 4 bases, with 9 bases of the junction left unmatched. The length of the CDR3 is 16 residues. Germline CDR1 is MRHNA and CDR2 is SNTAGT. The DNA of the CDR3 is TGTGCCAGCAGCCCGGGACAGGGGGCTTTGGGCTATGGCTACACCTTC. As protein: CASSPGQGALGYGYTF.

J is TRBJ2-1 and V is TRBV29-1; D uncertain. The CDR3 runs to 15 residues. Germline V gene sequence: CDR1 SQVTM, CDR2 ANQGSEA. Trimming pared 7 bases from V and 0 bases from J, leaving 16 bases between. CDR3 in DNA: TGCAGCGCCAGTGTGGCCCCTAGCTCCTACAATGAGCAGTTCTTC. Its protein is CSASVAPSSYNEQFF.

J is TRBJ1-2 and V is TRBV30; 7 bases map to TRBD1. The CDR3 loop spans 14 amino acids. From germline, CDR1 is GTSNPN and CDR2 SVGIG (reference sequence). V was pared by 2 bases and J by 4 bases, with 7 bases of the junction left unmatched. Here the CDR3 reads CAWSRTGEGYGYTF. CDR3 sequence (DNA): TGTGCCTGGAGTCGTACAGGGGAAGGCTATGGCTACACCTTC.

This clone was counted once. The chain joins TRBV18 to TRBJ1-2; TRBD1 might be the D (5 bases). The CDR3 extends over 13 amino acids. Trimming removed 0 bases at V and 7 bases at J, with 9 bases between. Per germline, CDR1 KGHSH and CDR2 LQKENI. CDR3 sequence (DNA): TGTGCCAGCTCACCACCGTCAGGGATTGGCTACACCTTC. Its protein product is CASSPPSGIGYTF.

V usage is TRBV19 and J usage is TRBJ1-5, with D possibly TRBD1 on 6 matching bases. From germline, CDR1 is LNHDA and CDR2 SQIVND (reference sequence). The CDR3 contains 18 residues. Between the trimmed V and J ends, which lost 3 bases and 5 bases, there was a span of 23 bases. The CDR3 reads CASSIEDRSPLRDQPQHF. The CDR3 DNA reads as TGTGCCAGTAGTATTGAGGACAGATCTCCCCTAAGGGATCAGCCCCAGCATTTT.

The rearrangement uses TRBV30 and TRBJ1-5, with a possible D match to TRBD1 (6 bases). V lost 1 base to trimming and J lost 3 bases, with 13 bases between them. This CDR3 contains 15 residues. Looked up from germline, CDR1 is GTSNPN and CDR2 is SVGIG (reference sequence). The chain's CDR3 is CAWSGTAGVNQPQHF. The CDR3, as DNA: TGTGCCTGGAGTGGGACGGCAGGGGTCAATCAGCCCCAGCATTTT.

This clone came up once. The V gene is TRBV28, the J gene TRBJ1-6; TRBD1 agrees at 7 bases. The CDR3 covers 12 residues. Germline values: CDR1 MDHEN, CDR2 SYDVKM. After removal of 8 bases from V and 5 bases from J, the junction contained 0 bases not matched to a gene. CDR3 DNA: TGTGCCAGCGGGACAGATAATTCACCCCTCCACTTT. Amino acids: CASGTDNSPLHF.

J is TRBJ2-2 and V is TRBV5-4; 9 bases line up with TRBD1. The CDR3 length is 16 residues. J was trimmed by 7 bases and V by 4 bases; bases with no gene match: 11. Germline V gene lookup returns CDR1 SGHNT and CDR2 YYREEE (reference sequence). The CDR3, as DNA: TGTGCCAGCAGCACTTACAGGGGGCAATCGATCGGGGAGCTGTTTTTT. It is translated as CASSTYRGQSIGELFF. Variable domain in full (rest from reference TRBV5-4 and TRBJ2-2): ETGVTQSPTHLIKTRGQQVTLRCSSQSGHNTVSWYQQALGQGPQFIFQYYREEENGRGNFPPRFSGLQFPNYSSELNVNALELDDSALYLCASSTYRGQSIGELFFGEGSRLTVL.

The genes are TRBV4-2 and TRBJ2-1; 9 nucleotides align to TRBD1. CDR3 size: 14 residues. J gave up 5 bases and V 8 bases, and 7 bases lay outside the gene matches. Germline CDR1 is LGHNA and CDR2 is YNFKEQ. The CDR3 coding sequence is TGTGCCAGCGGTCGGACAGGGGTGAACAATGAGCAGTTCTTC. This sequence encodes CASGRTGVNNEQFF.

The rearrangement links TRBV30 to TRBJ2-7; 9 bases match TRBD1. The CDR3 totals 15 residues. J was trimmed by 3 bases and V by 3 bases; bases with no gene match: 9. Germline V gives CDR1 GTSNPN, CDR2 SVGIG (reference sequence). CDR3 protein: CAWSEPGQGIYEQYF. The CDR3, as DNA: TGTGCCTGGAGCGAACCGGGACAGGGAATCTACGAGCAGTACTTC.

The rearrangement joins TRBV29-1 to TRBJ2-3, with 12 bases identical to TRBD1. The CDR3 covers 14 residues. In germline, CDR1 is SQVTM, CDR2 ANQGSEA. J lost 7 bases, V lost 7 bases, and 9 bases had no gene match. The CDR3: CSGSGTGGRNTQYF. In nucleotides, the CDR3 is TGCAGCGGTTCCGGGACAGGGGGCCGAAATACGCAGTATTTT.

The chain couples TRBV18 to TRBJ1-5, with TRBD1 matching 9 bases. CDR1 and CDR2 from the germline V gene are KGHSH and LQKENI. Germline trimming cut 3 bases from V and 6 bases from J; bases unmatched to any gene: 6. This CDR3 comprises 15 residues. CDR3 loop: CASSPSGQGRQPQHF. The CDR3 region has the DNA TGTGCCAGCTCACCGTCGGGACAGGGACGTCAGCCCCAGCATTTT.

The CDR3 reads CASSFGTEGEQYF. CDR3 DNA sequence: TGTGCCAGCAGTTTCGGGACAGAGGGTGAGCAGTACTTC. The gene calls are TRBV6-6 and TRBJ2-7; TRBD1 agrees at 7 bases. The CDR3 length is 13 residues. Germline V CDR1 and CDR2: MNHNY, SVGAGI (reference sequence). V was pared by 4 bases and J by 7 bases, with 7 bases of the junction left unmatched.

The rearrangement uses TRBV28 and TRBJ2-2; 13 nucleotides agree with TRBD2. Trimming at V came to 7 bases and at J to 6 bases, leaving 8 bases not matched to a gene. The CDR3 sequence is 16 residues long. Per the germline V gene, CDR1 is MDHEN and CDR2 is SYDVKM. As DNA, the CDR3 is TGTGCCAGCACCTCGACTAGCGGGGGGAGCGCCGGGGAGCTGTTTTTT. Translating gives CASTSTSGGSAGELFF.

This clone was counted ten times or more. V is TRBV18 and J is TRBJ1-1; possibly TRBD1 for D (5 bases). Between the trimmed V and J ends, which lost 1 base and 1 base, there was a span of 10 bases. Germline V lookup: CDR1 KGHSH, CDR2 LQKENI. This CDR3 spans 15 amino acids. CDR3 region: CASSPRATENTEAFF. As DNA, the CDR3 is TGTGCCAGCTCACCACGGGCGACAGAGAACACTGAAGCTTTCTTT.

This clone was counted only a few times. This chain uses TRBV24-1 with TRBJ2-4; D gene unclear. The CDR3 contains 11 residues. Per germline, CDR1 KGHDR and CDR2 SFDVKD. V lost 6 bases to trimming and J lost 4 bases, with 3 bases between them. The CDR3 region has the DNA TGTGCCACCAGTTCTAAAAACATTCAGTACTTC. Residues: CATSSKNIQYF.

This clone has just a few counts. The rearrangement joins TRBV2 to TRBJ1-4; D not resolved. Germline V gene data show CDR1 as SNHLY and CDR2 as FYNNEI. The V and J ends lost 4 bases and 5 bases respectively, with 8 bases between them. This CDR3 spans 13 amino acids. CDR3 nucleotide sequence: TGTGCCAGCAGTGTTGAGAGGAATGAAAAACTGTTTTTT. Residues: CASSVERNEKLFF.

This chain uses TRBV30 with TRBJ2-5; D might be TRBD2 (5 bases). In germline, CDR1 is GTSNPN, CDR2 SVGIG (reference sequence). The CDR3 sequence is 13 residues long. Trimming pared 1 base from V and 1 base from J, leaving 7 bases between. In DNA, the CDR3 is TGTGCCTGGAGTGCGAGCGGCCAAGAGACCCAGTACTTC. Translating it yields CAWSASGQETQYF.

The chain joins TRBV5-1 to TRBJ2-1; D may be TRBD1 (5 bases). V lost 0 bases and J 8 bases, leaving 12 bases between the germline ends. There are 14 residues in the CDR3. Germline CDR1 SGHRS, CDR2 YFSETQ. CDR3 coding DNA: TGCGCCAGCAGCTTGGCGGTAACCAGGGATGAGCAGTTCTTC. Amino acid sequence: CASSLAVTRDEQFF. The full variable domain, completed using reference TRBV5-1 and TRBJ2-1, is KAGVTQTPRYLIKTRGQQVTLSCSPISGHRSVSWYQQTPGQGLQFLFEYFSETQRNKGNFPGRFSGRQFSNSRSEMNVSTLELGDSALYLCASSLAVTRDEQFFGPGTRLTVL.

The CDR3 DNA sequence: TGTGCCAGCAGCCAAAACAGCCTCAGGGGAGGGGAGACCCAGTACTTC. Translated, it gives CASSQNSLRGGETQYF. The gene calls are TRBV3-1 (or the pseudogene TRBV3-2) and TRBJ2-5, with TRBD2 as a possible D gene (7 bases). The V gene's germline CDR1 is LGHDT and CDR2 YNNKEL (reference sequence). V was cut by 2 bases and J by 5 bases, with 18 bases left in between. This CDR3 contains 16 residues.

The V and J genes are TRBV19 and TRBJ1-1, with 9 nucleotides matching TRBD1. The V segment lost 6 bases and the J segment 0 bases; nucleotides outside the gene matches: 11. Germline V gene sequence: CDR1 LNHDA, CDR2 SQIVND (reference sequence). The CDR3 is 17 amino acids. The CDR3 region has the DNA TGTGCCAGTAGCCCCGGGACAGGGTCTCCCTTGAACACTGAAGCTTTCTTT. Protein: CASSPGTGSPLNTEAFF.

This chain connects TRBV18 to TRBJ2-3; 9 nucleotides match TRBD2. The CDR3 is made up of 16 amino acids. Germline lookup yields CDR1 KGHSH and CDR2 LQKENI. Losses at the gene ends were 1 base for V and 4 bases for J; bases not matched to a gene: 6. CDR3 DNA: TGTGCCAGCTCACCACTTAGCGGGAGTTTATCAGATACGCAGTATTTT. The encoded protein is CASSPLSGSLSDTQYF.